The rows below give T cell receptor beta chains drawn from one sample of a study of T cells after yellow fever vaccination. Each CDR3 protein gets one entry after TCRdb re-called the 5' RACE reads with MiXCR. The table records 120,000 or so distinct CDR3 sequences, approximately 9% of them present only once. The material was CD8+ T cells sorted from PBMCs, obtained on the day of the yellow fever booster vaccination. These receptors came from a man between 18 and 35 years old who received the YFV17D yellow fever vaccine. The CDR3 runs from the conserved cysteine through the conserved F or W. A D gene is named only where the DNA matches it firmly. Only some rows state a clone size, as once, few, many or a class for expanded clones.

>TRBJ1-2|TRBV4-3|many|-
CASSQENKDYGYTF
TGCGCCAGCAGCCAAGAGAACAAAGACTATGGCTACACCTTC
>TRBJ2-3|TRBV11-1|-|TRBD2
CASSPAPSGGAVDTQYF
TGTGCCAGCAGCCCCGCGCCTAGCGGGGGGGCCGTAGATACGCAGTATTTT
>TRBJ2-3|TRBV3-2|-|-
CASSQERTSERDTQYF
TGCGCCAGCAGCCAAGAGAGGACTAGCGAAAGGGATACGCAGTATTTT
>TRBJ1-1|TRBV7-9|few|-
CASSQDSGEAFF
TGTGCCAGCAGCCAGGACAGCGGTGAAGCTTTCTTT
>TRBJ1-2|TRBV7-8|-|-
CASSIPNRAPDYGYTF
TGTGCCAGCAGCATTCCCAACCGGGCCCCGGACTATGGCTACACCTTC
>TRBJ2-3|TRBV4-3|many|TRBD2
CASSQEELAGSTDTQYF
TGCGCCAGCAGCCAAGAGGAGCTAGCGGGGAGCACAGATACGCAGTATTTT
>TRBJ2-7|TRBV5-4|-|TRBD1
CASSWETGGYEQYF
TGTGCCAGCAGCTGGGAGACAGGGGGCTACGAGCAGTACTTC
>TRBJ1-2|TRBV11-2|many|-
CASSPGTGYGYTF
TGTGCCAGCAGCCCCGGTACGGGTTATGGCTACACCTTC
>TRBJ2-2|TRBV2|many|-
CATLGRTGELFF
TGTGCCACGTTGGGACGCACCGGGGAGCTGTTTTTT
>TRBJ1-1|TRBV28|few|TRBD1
CASSLTLRDREAIEAFF
TGTGCCAGCAGTCTGACCTTGCGCGACAGGGAGGCGATTGAAGCTTTCTTT
>TRBJ2-3|TRBV7-3|-|-
CASSLKAGTDTQYF
TGTGCCAGCAGCTTAAAAGCAGGCACAGATACGCAGTATTTT
>TRBJ2-3|TRBV6-4|many|-
CASSDNVASMADTQYF
TGTGCCAGCAGTGACAACGTTGCTAGCATGGCAGATACGCAGTATTTT
>TRBJ2-3|TRBV20-1|few|-
CRRDRYTDTQYF
TGCAGGCGGGACAGATACACAGATACGCAGTATTTT
>TRBJ1-4|TRBV4-2|-|-
CASRDGGLNEKLFF
TGTGCCAGCCGGGACGGGGGCCTGAATGAAAAACTGTTTTTT
>TRBJ1-1|TRBV7-2|few|TRBD1
CASSLAGTVYMNTEAFF
TGTGCCAGCAGCTTAGCTGGGACAGTCTACATGAACACTGAAGCTTTCTTT
>TRBJ2-3|TRBV9|-|-
CASSHPRWGASVTQYF
TGTGCCAGCAGCCATCCCCGCTGGGGGGCTTCAGTTACGCAGTATTTT
>TRBJ1-1|TRBV29-1|many|-
CSVAVMNTEAFF
TGCAGCGTCGCAGTTATGAACACTGAAGCTTTCTTT
>TRBJ2-2|TRBV19|-|TRBD1
CASSILRTGAPRELFF
TGTGCCAGTAGTATTCTCAGGACAGGGGCCCCCCGGGAGCTGTTTTTT
>TRBJ2-1|TRBV7-3|many|-
CASSFLFNEQFF
TGTGCCAGCAGCTTTCTTTTCAATGAGCAGTTCTTC
>TRBJ2-3|TRBV7-2|few|-
CASSLIGLPGDTQYF
TGTGCCAGCAGCTTAATTGGACTCCCCGGGGATACGCAGTATTTT
>TRBJ2-2|TRBV21-1|few|-
CASSKLKGGSNTGELFF
TGTGCCAGCAGCAAATTGAAGGGGGGGTCGAACACCGGGGAGCTGTTTTTT
>TRBJ2-4|TRBV4-3|few|-
CASSQLSGAENIQYF
TGCGCCAGCAGCCAATTGAGTGGGGCGGAAAACATTCAGTACTTC
>TRBJ1-4|TRBV4-1|-|-
CASTQTGPNEKLFF
TGCGCCAGCACTCAGACAGGCCCTAATGAAAAACTGTTTTTT
>TRBJ2-1|TRBV6-2/TRBV6-3|many|-
CASSYGGRGWNEQFF
TGTGCCAGCAGTTACGGAGGCAGGGGATGGAATGAGCAGTTCTTC
>TRBJ2-5|TRBV7-9|few|TRBD2
CASSFLLAGVQETQYF
TGTGCCAGCAGCTTCCTACTAGCGGGGGTACAAGAGACCCAGTACTTC
>TRBJ2-2|TRBV12-3/TRBV12-4|once|-
CASSSREGRVNTGELFF
TGTGCCAGCAGTTCCCGGGAAGGCAGGGTCAACACCGGGGAGCTGTTTTTT
>TRBJ2-3|TRBV2|many|TRBD2
CASRDRTSGGASRDTQYF
TGTGCCAGCAGGGATCGGACTAGCGGGGGGGCTTCACGAGATACGCAGTATTTT
>TRBJ1-5|TRBV6-5|few|TRBD1
CASRRTGVGQPQHF
TGTGCCAGCAGACGGACAGGGGTCGGGCAGCCCCAGCATTTT
>TRBJ1-5|TRBV5-1|-|-
CASSFGPNQPQHF
TGCGCCAGCAGCTTCGGCCCTAATCAGCCCCAGCATTTT
>TRBJ1-1|TRBV12-3/TRBV12-4|few|-
CASFPGPNTEAFF
TGTGCCAGCTTTCCGGGACCCAACACTGAAGCTTTCTTT